This TCR beta chain was sequenced for a study of T cell responses to AZD1222 COVID-19 vaccine. The study's findings and limits: Baseline testing showed seropositivity in only five or six AZD1222 recipients.

Sequencing used immunoSEQ multiplex PCR; TCRdb keeps in-frame clones, though not all of them. The table records about 120,000 clones, around 87% of them present only once. V was shortened by 2 bases and J by 0 bases, with 17 bases between the two germline ends. The CDR3 runs to 18 residues. Germline V gene data show CDR1 as MNHEY and CDR2 as SVGEGT. This clone was counted only a few times. Its antigen is still unknown. The sample consisted of peripheral blood, taken on day 0 of AZD1222 vaccination. This chain joins TRBV6-2 or TRBV6-3 and TRBJ1-5; D gene uncertain. The TCR originated in an adult in good health. DNA for the CDR3: TGTGCCAGCAGTTACACTAGAACGTACCCTCTTAGCAATCAGCCCCAGCATTTT. It yields the protein CASSYTRTYPLSNQPQHF.